The next 2 T cell receptor beta chains were all read from a single sample in a study of blood T cell repertoires in COVID-19. Using immunoSEQ multiplex PCR, the repertoire was profiled, and TCRdb retains in-frame clones only, with some absent. In the table there are approximately 100,000 clones, roughly 85% of which are singletons. The specimen sequenced was peripheral blood. Receptor source: a man of 80 years or more with acute or convalescent COVID-19.

This chain connects TRBV29-1 to TRBJ1-1, with 7 bases matching TRBD1. CDR1 is SQVTM and CDR2 is ANQGSEA in the germline V gene. CDR3 length equals 13 residues. Trimming at V came to 3 bases and at J to 4 bases, leaving 5 bases not matched to a gene. The chain's CDR3 is CSVDWSGGTEAFF. The CDR3 nucleotides are TGCAGCGTTGATTGGTCAGGGGGCACTGAAGCTTTCTTT.

A note on this clone: At one boundary the junction diverges from the germline segment, which might be a read error. The chain couples TRBV7-7 to TRBJ2-5; 8 nucleotides agree with TRBD1. The CDR3 totals 17 residues. CDR1 SSHAT and CDR2 FNYEAQ come from the germline V gene (reference sequence). The CDR3 here is CASSKIGSGGTSETQYF. The DNA of the CDR3 is TGTGCTAGCAGCAAGATAGGGTCAGGGGGCACTTCGGAGACCCAGTACTTC.